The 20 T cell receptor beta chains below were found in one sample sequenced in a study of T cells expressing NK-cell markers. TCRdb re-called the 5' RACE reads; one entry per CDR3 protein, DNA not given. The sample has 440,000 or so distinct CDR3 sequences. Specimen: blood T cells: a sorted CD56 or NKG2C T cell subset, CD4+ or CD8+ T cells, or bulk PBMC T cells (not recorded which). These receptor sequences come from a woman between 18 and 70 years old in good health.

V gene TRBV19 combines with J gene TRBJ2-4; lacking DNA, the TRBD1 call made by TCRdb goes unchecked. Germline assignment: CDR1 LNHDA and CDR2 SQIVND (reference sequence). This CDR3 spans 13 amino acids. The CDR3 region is CASSVAGGPIQYF.

CDR3 in amino acids: CATSDPDTDTQYF. The V call is TRBV24-1, the J call TRBJ2-3; TCRdb designates TRBD1, a call that cannot be tested without DNA. Germline V gene data show CDR1 as KGHDR and CDR2 as SFDVKD. This CDR3 has 13 amino acids.

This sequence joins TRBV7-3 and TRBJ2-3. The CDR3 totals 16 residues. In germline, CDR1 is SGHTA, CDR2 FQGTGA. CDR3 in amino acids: CASSLSRRGSTDTQYF.

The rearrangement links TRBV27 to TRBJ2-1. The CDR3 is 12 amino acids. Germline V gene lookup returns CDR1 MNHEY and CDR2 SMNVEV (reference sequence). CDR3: CASSFRSNEQFF.

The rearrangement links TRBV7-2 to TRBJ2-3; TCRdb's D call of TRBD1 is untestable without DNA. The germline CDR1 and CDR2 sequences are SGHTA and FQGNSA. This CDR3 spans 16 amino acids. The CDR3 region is CASSLHGDLSTDTQYF.

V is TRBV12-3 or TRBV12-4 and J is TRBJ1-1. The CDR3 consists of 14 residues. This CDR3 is CASSPTVQNTEAFF.

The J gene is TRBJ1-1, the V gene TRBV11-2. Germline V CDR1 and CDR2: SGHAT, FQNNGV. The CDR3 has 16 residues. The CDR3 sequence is CASSSGRLRVNTEAFF. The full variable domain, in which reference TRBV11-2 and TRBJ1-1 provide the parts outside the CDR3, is EAGVAQSPRYKIIEKRQSVAFWCNPISGHATLYWYQQILGQGPKLLIQFQNNGVVDDSQLPKDRFSAERLKGVDSTLKIQPAKLEDSAVYLCASSSGRLRVNTEAFFGQGTRLTVV.

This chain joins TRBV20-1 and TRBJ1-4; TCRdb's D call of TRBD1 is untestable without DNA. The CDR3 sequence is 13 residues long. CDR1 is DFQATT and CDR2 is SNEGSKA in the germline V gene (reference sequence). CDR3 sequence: CSAKPGQAEKLFF.

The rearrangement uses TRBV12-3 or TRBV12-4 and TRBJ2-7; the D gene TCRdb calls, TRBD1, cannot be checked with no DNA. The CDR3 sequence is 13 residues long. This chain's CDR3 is CASSFGQGSEQYF.

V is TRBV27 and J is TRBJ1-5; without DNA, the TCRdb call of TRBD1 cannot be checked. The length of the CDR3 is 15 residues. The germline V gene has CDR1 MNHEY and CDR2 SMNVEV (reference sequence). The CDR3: CASSPTEESNQPQHF.

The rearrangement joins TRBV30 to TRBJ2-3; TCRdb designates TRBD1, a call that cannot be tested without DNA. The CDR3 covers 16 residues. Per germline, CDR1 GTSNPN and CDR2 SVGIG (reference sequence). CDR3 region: CAWKGYQGFQGDTQYF.

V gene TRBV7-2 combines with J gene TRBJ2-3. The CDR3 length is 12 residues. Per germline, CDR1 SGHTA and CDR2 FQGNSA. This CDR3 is CASSTFTDTQYF.

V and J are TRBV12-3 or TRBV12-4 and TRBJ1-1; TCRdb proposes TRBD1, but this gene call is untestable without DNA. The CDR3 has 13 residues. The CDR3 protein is CASSTRQETEAFF.

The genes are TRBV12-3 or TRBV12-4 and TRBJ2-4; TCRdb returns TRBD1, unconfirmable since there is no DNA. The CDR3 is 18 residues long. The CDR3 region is CASSWYFSAGGSQNIQYF.

CDR3 sequence: CASSSTADRYSYEQYF. The chain is built from TRBV7-9 and TRBJ2-7; TCRdb gives TRBD1 as the D gene, but with no DNA this cannot be confirmed. Germline loops: CDR1 SEHNR, CDR2 FQNEAQ (reference sequence). The length of the CDR3 is 16 residues.

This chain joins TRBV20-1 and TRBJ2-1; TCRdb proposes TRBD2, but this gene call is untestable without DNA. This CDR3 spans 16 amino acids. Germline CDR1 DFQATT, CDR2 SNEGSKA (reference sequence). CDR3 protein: CSARGSGPVGYNEQFF.

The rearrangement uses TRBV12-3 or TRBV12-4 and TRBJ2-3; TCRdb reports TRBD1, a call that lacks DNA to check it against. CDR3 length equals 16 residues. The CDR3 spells CASKPWILERTDTQYF.

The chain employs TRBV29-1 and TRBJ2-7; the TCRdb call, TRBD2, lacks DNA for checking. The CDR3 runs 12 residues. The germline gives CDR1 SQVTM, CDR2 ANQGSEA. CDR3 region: CSGTGTSYDQYF.

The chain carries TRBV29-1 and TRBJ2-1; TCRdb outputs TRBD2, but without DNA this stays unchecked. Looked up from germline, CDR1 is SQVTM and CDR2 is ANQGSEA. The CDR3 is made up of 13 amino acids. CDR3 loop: CSAGLAGYNEQFF.

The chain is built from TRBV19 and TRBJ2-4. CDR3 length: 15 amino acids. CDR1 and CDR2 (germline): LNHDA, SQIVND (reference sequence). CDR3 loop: CASSNLRLAKNIQYF.